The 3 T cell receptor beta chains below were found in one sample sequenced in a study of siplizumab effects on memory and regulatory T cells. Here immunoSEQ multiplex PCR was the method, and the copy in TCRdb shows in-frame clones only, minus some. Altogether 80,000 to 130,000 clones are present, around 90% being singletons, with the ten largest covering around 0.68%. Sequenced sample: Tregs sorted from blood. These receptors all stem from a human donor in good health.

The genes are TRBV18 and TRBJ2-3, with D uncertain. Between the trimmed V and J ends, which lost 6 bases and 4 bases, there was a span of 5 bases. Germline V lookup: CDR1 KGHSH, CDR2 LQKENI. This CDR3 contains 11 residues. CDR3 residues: CASSQADTQYF. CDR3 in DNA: TGTGCCAGCTCCCAGGCAGATACGCAGTATTTT.

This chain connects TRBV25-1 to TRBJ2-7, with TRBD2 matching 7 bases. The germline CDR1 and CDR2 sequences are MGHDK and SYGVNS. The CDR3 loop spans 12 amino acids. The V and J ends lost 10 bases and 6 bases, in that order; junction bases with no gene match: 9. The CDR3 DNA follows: TGTGCCACCAGGGAGGGCTTGGGCGAGCAGTACTTC. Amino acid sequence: CATREGLGEQYF.

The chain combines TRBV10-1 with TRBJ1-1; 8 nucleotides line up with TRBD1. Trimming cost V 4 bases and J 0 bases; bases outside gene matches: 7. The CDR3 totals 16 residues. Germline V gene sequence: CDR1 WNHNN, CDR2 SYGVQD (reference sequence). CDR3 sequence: CASSGGTGLMNTEAFF. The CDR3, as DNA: TGCGCCAGCAGTGGGGGGACAGGATTGATGAACACTGAAGCTTTCTTT.